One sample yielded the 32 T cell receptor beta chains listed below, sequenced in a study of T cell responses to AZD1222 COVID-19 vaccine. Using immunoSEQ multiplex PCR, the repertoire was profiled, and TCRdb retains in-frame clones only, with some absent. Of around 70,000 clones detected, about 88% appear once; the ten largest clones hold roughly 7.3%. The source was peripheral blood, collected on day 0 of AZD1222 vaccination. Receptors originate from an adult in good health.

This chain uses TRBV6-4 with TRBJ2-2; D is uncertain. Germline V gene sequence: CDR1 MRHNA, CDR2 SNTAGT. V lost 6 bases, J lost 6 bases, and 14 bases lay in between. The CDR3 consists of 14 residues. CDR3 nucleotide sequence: TGTGCCAGCAGCAGCTCGACCGGTGCCGGGGAGCTGTTTTTT. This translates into CASSSSTGAGELFF.

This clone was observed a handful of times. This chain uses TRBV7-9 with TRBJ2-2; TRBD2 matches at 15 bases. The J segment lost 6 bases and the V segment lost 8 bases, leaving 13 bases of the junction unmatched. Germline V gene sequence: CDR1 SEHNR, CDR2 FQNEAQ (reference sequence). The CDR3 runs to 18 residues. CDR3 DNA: TGTGCCAGCTGGCCCGGACTAGCGGGAGGGGCATCCCCCGGGGAGCTGTTTTTT. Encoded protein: CASWPGLAGGASPGELFF.

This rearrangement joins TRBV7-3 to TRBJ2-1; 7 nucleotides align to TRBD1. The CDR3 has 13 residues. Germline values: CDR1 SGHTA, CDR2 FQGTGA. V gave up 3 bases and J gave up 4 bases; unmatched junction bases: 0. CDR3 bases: TGTGCCAGCAGCTTGGGACAGTACAATGAGCAGTTCTTC. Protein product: CASSLGQYNEQFF.

The CDR3 protein is CASRKVYAYTYGYTF. The CDR3, as DNA: TGCGCCAGCAGAAAGGTGTACGCATACACCTATGGCTACACCTTC. The chain has TRBV5-1 and TRBJ1-2; no firm D call. Germline loops: CDR1 SGHRS, CDR2 YFSETQ. Trimming stripped 5 bases from V and 4 bases from J, with 18 bases between. This CDR3 spans 15 amino acids.

In DNA form, the CDR3 reads TGTGCCAGCATCGGACAGGGAAGCTCCTACGAGCAGTACTTC. Amino acid sequence: CASIGQGSSYEQYF. J is TRBJ2-7 and V is TRBV6-5, with 8 bases lining up with TRBD1. The CDR3 consists of 14 residues. Per the germline V gene, CDR1 is MNHEY and CDR2 is SVGAGI. V gave up 7 bases and J gave up 0 bases; unmatched junction bases: 5.

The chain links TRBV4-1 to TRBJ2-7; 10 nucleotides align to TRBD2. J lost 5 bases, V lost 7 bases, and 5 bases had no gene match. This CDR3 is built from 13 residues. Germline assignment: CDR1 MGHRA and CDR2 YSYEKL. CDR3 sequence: CASKSSGSNEQYF. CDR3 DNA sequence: TGCGCCAGCAAGTCTAGCGGGAGTAACGAGCAGTACTTC.

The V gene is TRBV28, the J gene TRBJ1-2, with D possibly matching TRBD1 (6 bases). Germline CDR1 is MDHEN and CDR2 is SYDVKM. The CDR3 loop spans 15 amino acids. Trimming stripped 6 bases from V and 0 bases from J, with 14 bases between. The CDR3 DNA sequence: TGTGCCAGCAGAAGCCCAGGGGATCCTAACTATGGCTACACCTTC. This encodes CASRSPGDPNYGYTF.

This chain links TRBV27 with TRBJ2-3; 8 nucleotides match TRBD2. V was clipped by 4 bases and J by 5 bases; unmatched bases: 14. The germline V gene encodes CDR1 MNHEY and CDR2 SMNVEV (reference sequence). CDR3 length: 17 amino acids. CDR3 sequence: CASSSPLGAGAGDTQYF. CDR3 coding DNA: TGTGCCAGCAGTTCCCCTCTAGGAGCGGGAGCTGGAGATACGCAGTATTTT.

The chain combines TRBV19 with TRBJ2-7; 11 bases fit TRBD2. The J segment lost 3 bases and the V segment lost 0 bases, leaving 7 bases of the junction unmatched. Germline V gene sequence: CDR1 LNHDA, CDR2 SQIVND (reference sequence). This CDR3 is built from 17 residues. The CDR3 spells CASSIELTSGSHYEQYF. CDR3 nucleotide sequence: TGTGCCAGTAGTATAGAGCTTACTAGCGGGAGTCACTACGAGCAGTACTTC.

CDR3 DNA: TGTGCCAGCAGCTTAGATCATAGGGTCAGTCTCTCCTACGAGCAGTACTTC. The encoded protein is CASSLDHRVSLSYEQYF. The chain uses TRBV11-2 and TRBJ2-7; D call uncertain. V lost 0 bases and J lost 0, with 15 bases in between. In germline, CDR1 is SGHAT, CDR2 FQNNGV. CDR3 length: 17 amino acids.

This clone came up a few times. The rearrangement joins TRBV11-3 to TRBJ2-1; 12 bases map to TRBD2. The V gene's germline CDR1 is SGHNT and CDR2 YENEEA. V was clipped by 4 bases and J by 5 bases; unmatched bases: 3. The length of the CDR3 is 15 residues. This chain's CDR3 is CASSSTSGSNNEQFF. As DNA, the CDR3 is TGTGCCAGCAGCTCGACTAGCGGGAGTAACAATGAGCAGTTCTTC.

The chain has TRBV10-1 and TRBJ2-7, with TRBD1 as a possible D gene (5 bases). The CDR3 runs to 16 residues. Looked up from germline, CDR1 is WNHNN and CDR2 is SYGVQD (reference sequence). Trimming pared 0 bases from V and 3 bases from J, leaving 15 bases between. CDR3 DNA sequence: TGCGCCAGCAGTGAGTCACCTGGGCAGGGTATCTACGAGCAGTACTTC. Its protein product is CASSESPGQGIYEQYF.

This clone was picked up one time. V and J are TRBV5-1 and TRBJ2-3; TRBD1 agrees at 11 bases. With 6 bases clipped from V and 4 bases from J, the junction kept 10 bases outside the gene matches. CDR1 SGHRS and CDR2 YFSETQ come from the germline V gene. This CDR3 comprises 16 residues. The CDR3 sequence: CASTIRTGGSSDTQYF. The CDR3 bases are TGCGCCAGCACCATCAGGACAGGGGGCAGTTCAGATACGCAGTATTTT.

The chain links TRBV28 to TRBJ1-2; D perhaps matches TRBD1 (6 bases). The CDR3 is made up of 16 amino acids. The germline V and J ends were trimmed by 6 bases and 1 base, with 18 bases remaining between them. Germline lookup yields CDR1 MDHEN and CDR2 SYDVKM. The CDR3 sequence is CASSSIRGADNYGYTF. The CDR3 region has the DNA TGTGCCAGCAGCTCTATACGGGGGGCGGATAACTATGGCTACACCTTC.

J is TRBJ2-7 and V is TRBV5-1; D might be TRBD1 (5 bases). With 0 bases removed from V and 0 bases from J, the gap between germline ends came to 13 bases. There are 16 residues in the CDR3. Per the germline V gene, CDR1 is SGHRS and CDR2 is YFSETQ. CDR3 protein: CASSLGAGPSSYEQYF. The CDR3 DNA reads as TGCGCCAGCAGCTTGGGGGCAGGGCCCAGCTCCTACGAGCAGTACTTC.

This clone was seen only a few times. The CDR3 DNA is TGTGCCAGAGAATCCGGGACTAGCGGGAGTGGGGGAAAGACCCAGTACTTC. This encodes CARESGTSGSGGKTQYF. V and J are TRBV21-1 and TRBJ2-5; the table's D call TRBD2 went unverified against the DNA. TRBV21-1 is assigned pseudogene status. CDR3 length: 17 residues.

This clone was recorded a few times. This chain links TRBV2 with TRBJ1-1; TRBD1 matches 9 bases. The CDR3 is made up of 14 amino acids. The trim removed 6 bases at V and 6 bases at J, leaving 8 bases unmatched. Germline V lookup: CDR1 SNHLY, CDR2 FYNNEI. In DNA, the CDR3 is TGTGCCAGCAGATTCCGGGACAGGGTGTCTGAAGCTTTCTTT. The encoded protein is CASRFRDRVSEAFF.

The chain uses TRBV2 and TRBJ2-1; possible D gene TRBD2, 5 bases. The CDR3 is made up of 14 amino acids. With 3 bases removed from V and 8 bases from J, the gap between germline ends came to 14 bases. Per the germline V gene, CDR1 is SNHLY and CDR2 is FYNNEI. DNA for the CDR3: TGTGCCAGCAGTGAGAGTACTAGGATCGATGAGCAGTTCTTC. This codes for CASSESTRIDEQFF.

The CDR3 region is CASSLDPGQYTF. The CDR3 DNA follows: TGCGCCAGCAGCCTAGACCCGGGACAGTACACCTTC. The gene calls are TRBV5-1 and TRBJ1-2; 7 nucleotides line up with TRBD1. Per germline, CDR1 SGHRS and CDR2 YFSETQ. The J segment lost 11 bases and the V segment lost 4 bases, leaving 8 bases of the junction unmatched. This CDR3 comprises 12 residues. Together with reference TRBV5-1 and TRBJ1-2, the CDR3 gives the full variable domain: KAGVTQTPRYLIKTRGQQVTLSCSPISGHRSVSWYQQTPGQGLQFLFEYFSETQRNKGNFPGRFSGRQFSNSRSEMNVSTLELGDSALYLCASSLDPGQYTFGSGTRLTVV.

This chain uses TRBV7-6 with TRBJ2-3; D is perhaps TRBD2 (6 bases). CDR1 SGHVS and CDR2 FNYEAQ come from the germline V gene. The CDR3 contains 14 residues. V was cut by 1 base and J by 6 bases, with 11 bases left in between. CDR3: CASSLGFSGDTQYF. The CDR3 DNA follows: TGTGCCAGCAGCTTAGGTTTCAGCGGGGATACGCAGTATTTT.

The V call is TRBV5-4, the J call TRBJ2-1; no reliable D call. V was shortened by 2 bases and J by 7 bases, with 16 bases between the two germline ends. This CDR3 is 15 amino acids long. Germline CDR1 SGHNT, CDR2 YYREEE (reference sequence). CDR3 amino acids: CASSFSRSLGNEQFF. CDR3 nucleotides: TGTGCCAGCAGCTTTTCCAGGTCGTTGGGGAATGAGCAGTTCTTC.

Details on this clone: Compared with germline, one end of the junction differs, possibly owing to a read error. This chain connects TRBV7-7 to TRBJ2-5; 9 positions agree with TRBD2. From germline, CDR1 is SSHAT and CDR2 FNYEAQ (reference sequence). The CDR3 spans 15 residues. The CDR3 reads CASSLGAGGQETQYF. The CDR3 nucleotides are TGTGCTAGCAGCTTAGGAGCGGGAGGACAAGAGACCCAGTACTTC.

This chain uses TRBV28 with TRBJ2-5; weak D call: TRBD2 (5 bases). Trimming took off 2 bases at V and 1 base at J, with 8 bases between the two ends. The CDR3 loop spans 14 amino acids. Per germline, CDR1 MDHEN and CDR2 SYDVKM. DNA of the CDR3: TGTGCCAGCAGTTTAGGAGGCGCCCAAGAGACCCAGTACTTC. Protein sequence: CASSLGGAQETQYF.

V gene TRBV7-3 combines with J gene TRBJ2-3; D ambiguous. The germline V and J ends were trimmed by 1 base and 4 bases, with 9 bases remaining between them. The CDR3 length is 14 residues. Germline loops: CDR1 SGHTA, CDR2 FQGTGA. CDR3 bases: TGTGCCAGCAGCTTAAGTCGAGTTGCAGATACGCAGTATTTT. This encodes CASSLSRVADTQYF.

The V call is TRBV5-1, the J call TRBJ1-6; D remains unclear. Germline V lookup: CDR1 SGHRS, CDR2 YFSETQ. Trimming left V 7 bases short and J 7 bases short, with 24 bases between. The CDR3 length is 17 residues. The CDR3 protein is CASRRTASASLNSPLHF. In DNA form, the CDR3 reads TGCGCCAGCCGCAGAACCGCCTCGGCCAGCCTGAATTCACCCCTCCACTTT.

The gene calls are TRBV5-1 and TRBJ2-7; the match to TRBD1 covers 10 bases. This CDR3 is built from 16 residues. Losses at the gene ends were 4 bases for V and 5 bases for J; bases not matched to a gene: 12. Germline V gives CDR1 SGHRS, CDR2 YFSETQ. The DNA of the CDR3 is TGCGCCAGCAGCGGTTCACATGGGACAGGGGTCCACGAGCAGTACTTC. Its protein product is CASSGSHGTGVHEQYF.

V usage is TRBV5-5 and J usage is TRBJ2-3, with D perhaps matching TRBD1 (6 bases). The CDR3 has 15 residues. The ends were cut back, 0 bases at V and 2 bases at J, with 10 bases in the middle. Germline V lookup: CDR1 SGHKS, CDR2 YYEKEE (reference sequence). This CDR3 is CASSLDRATTDTQYF. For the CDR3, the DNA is TGTGCCAGCAGCTTGGACAGGGCAACCACAGATACGCAGTATTTT.

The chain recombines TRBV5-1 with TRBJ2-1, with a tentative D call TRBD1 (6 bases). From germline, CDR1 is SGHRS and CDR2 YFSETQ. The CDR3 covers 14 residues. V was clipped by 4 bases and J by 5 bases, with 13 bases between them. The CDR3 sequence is CASSGPGVDNEQFF. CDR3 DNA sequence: TGCGCCAGCAGCGGGCCAGGGGTCGACAATGAGCAGTTCTTC.

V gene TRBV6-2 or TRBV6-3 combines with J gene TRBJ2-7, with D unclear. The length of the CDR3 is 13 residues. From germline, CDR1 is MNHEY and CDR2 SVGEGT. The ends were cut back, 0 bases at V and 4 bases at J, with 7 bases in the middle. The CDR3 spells CASSYSMEYEQYF. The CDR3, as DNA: TGTGCCAGCAGTTACTCGATGGAGTACGAGCAGTACTTC.

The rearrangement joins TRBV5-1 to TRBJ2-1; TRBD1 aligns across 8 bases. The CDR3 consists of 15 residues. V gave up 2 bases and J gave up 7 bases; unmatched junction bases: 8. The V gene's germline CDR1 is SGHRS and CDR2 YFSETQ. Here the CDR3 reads CASSLTAGGGNEQFF. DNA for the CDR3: TGCGCCAGCAGCTTAACGGCAGGGGGCGGGAATGAGCAGTTCTTC. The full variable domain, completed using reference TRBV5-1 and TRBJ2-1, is KAGVTQTPRYLIKTRGQQVTLSCSPISGHRSVSWYQQTPGQGLQFLFEYFSETQRNKGNFPGRFSGRQFSNSRSEMNVSTLELGDSALYLCASSLTAGGGNEQFFGPGTRLTVL.

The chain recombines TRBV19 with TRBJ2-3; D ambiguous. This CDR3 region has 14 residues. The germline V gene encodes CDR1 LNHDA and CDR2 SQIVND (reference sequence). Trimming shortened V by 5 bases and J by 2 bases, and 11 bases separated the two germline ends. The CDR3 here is CASSRAGPTDTQYF. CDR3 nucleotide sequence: TGTGCCAGTAGTCGCGCTGGCCCCACAGATACGCAGTATTTT.

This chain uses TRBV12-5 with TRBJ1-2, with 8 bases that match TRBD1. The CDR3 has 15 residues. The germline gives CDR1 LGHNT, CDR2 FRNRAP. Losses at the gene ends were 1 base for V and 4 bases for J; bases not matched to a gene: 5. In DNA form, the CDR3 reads TGTGCTAGTGGTTTGGCCCCCGGGACAGGCTATGGCTACACCTTC. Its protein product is CASGLAPGTGYGYTF.